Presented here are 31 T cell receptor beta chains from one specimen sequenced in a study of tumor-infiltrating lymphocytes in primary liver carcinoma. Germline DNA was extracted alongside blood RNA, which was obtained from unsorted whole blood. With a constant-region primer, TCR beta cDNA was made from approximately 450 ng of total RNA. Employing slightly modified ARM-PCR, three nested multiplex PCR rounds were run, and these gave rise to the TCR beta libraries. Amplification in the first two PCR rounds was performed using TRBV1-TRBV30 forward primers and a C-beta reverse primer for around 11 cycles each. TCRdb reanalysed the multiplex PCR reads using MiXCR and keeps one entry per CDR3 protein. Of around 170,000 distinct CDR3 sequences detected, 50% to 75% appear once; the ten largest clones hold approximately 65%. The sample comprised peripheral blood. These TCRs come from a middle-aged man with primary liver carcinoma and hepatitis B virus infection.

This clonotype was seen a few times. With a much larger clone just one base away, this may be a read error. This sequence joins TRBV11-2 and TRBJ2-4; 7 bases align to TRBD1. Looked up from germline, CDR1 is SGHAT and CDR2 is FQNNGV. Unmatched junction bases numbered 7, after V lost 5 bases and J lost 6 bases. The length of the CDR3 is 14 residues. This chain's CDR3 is CASSRDSLRNIQYF. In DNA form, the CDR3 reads TGTGCCAGCAGCCGGGACAGCCTTAGAAACATTCAGTACTTC.

The CDR3 DNA reads TGTGCCAGCAGTTACTCGATGGACAGATACGAGCAGTACTTC. Residues: CASSYSMDRYEQYF. The rearrangement uses TRBV6-5 and TRBJ2-7, with TRBD1 as a possible D gene (6 bases). Per germline, CDR1 MNHEY and CDR2 SVGAGI. The CDR3 extends over 14 amino acids. V was clipped by 0 bases and J by 4 bases, with 10 bases between them.

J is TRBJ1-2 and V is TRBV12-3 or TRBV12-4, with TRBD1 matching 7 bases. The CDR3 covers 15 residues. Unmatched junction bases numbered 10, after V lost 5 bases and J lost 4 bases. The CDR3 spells CASSPYRRQGYGYTF. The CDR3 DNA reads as TGTGCCAGCAGTCCCTACCGGAGACAGGGCTATGGCTACACCTTC.

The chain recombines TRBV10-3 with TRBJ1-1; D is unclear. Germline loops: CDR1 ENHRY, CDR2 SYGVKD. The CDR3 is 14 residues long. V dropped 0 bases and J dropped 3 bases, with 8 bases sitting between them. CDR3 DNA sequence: TGTGCCATCAGTGAGTCGATAACGGACACTGAAGCTTTCTTT. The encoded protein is CAISESITDTEAFF.

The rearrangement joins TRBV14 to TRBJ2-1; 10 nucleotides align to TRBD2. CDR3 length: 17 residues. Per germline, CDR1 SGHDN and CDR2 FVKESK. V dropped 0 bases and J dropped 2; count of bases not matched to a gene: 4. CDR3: CASSQDGGLATYNEQFF. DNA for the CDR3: TGTGCCAGCAGCCAAGACGGGGGACTAGCGACCTACAATGAGCAGTTCTTC. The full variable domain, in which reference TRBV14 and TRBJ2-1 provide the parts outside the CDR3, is EAGVTQFPSHSVIEKGQTVTLRCDPISGHDNLYWYRRVMGKEIKFLLHFVKESKQDESGMPNNRFLAERTGGTYSTLKVQPAELEDSGVYFCASSQDGGLATYNEQFFGPGTRLTVL.

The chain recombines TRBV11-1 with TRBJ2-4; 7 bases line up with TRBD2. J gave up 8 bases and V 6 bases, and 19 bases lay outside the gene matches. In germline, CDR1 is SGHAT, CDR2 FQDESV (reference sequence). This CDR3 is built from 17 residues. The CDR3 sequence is CASSLLFSGEGRDIQYF. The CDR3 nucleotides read TGTGCCAGCAGTTTACTCTTCAGCGGGGAAGGCAGAGACATTCAGTACTTC.

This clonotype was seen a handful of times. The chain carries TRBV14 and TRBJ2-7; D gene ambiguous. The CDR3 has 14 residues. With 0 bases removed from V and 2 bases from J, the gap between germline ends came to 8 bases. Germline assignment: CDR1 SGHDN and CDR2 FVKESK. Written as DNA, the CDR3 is TGTGCCAGCAGCCAAGAGTGGTCACCCTACGAGCAGTACTTC. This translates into CASSQEWSPYEQYF.

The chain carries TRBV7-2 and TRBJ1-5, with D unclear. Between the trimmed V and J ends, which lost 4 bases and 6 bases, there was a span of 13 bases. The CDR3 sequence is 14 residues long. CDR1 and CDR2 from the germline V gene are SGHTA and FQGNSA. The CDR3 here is CASSSGLAGQPQHF. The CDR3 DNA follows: TGTGCCAGCAGCTCCGGACTAGCGGGTCAGCCCCAGCATTTT. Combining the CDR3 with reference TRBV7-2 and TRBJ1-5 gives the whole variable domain GAGVSQSPSNKVTEKGKDVELRCDPISGHTALYWYRQSLGQGLEFLIYFQGNSAPDKSGLPSDRFSAERTGGSVSTLTIQRTQQEDSAVYLCASSSGLAGQPQHFGDGTRLSIL.

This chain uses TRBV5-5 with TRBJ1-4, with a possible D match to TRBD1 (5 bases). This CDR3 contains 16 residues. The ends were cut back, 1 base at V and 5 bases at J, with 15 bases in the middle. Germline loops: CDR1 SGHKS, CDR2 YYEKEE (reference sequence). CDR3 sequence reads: CASSLNRFSTNEKLFF. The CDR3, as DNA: TGTGCCAGCAGCTTGAACAGGTTCTCCACGAATGAAAAACTGTTTTTT. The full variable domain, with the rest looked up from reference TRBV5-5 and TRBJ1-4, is DAGVTQSPTHLIKTRGQQVTLRCSPISGHKSVSWYQQVLGQGPQFIFQYYEKEERGRGNFPDRFSARQFPNYSSELNVNALLLGDSALYLCASSLNRFSTNEKLFFGSGTQLSVL.

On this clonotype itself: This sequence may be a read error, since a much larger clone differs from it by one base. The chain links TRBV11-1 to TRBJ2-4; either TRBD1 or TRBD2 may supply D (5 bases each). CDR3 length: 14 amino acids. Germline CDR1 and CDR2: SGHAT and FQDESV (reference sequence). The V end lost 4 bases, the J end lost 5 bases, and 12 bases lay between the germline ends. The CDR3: CASSSGRTENIQYF. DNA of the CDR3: TGTGCCAGCAGCTCGGGACGAACCGAAAACATTCAGTACTTC.

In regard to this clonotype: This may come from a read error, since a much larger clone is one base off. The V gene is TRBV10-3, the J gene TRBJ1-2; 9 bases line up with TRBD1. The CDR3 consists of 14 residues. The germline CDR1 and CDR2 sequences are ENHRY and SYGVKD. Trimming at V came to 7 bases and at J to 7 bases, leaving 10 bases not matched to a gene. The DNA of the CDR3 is TGTGCCATCACCCTAGGACAGGGACAGGGTGGCTACACCTTC. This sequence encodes CAITLGQGQGGYTF.

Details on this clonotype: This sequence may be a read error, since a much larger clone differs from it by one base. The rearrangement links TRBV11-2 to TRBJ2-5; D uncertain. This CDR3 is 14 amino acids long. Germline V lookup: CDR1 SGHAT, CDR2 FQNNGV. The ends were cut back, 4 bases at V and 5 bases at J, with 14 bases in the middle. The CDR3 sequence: CASSSPRNRETQYF. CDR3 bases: TGTGCCAGCAGCTCCCCCAGGAATAGGGAGACCCAGTACTTC.

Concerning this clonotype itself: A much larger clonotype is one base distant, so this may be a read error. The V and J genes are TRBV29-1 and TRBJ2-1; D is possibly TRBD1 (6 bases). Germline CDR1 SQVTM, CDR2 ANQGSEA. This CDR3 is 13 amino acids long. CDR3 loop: CSAKTGDYNEQLF. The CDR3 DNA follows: TGCAGCGCCAAGACAGGCGACTACAATGAGCAGCTCTTC.

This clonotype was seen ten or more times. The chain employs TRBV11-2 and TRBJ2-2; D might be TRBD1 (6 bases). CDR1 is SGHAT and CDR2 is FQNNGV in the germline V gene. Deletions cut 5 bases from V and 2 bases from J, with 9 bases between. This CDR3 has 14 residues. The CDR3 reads CASSIQGNTGELFF. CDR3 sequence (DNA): TGTGCCAGCAGCATACAGGGCAACACCGGGGAGCTGTTTTTT.

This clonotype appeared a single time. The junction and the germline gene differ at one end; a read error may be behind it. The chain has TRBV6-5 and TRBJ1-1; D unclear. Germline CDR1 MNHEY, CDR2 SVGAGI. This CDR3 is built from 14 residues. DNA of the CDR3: TGTGCCAGCAGTTACGGCGGGGTGAACACTGAAGCTTTATTT. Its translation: CASSYGGVNTEALF.

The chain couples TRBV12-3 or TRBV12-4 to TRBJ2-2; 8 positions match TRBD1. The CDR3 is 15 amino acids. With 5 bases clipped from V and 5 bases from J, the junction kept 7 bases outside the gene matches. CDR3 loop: CASSPAGGLTGELFF. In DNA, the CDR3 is TGTGCCAGCAGTCCCGCAGGGGGCCTGACCGGGGAGCTGTTTTTT.

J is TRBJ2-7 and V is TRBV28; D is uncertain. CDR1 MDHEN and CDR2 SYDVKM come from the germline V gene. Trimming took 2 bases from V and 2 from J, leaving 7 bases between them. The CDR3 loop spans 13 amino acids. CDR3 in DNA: TGTGCCAGCAGTTTAGTAGGGACCTACGAGCAGTACTTC. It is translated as CASSLVGTYEQYF.

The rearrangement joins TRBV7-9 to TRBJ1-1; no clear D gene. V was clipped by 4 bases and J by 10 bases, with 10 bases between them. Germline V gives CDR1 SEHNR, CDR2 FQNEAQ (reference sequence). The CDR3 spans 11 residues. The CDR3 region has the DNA TGTGCCAGCAGCTCCGCCCCGGGAGCTTTCTTT. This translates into CASSSAPGAFF.

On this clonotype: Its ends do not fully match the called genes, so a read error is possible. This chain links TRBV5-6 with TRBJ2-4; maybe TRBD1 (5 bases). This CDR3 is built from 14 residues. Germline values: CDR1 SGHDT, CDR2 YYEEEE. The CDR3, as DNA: TGTGCCGGCAGCTTGGGGCACAGCATAAACATTCAGTACTTC. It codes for CAGSLGHSINIQYF.

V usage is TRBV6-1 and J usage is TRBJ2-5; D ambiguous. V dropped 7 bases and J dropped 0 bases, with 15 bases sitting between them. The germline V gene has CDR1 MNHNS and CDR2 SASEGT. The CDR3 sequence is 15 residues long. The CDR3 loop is CASIWEGYDQETQYF. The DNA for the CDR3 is TGTGCCAGCATTTGGGAAGGGTACGACCAAGAGACCCAGTACTTC.

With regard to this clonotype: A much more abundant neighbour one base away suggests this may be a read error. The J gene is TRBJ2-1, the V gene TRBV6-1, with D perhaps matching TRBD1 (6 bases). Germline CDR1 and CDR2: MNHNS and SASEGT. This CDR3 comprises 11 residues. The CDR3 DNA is TGTGCCACAGGGGATTACAATGGGCAGTTCTTC. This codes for CATGDYNGQFF.

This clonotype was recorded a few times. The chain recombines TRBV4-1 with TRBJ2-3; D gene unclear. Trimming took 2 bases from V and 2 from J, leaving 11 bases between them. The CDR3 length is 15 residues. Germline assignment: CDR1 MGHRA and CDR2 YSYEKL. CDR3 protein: CASSQIGGPTDTQYF. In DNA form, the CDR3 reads TGCGCCAGCAGCCAAATTGGCGGCCCCACAGATACGCAGTATTTT.

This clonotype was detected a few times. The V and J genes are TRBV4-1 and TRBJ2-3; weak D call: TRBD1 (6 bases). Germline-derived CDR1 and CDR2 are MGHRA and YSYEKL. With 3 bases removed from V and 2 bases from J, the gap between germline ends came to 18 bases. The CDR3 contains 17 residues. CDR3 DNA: TGCGCCAGCAGCCATCCAACAGGGCTAGGAGTCACAGATACGCAGTATTTT. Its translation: CASSHPTGLGVTDTQYF.

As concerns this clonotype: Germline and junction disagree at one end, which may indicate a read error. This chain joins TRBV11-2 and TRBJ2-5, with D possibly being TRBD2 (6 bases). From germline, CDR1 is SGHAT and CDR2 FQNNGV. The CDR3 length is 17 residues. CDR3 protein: CVSSLDGAGGNRKTQYF. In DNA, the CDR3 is TGTGTCAGCAGCTTAGATGGTGCGGGCGGGAACAGGAAGACCCAGTACTTC. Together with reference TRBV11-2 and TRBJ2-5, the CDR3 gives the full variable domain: EAGVAQSPRYKIIEKRQSVAFWCNPISGHATLYWYQQILGQGPKLLIQFQNNGVVDDSQLPKDRFSAERLKGVDSTLKIQPAKLEDSAVYLCVSSLDGAGGNRKTQYFGPGTRLLVL.

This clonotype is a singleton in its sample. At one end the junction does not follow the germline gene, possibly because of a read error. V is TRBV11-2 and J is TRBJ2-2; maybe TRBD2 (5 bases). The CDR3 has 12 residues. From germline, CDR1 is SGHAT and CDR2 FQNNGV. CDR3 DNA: TGTGCCATCAGCACAAACACCGGGGAGCTGTTTTTC. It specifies CAISTNTGELFF. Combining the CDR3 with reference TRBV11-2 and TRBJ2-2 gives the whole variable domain EAGVAQSPRYKIIEKRQSVAFWCNPISGHATLYWYQQILGQGPKLLIQFQNNGVVDDSQLPKDRFSAERLKGVDSTLKIQPAKLEDSAVYLCAISTNTGELFFGEGSRLTVL.

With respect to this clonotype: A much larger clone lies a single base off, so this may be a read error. The CDR3 sequence is CTSGEDYNSPLHF. The CDR3 DNA sequence: TGTACCAGCGGGGAGGACTACAATTCACCCCTCCACTTT. The V and J genes are TRBV11-1 and TRBJ1-6; D is unclear. CDR3 length: 13 amino acids. Germline V lookup: CDR1 SGHAT, CDR2 FQDESV (reference sequence).

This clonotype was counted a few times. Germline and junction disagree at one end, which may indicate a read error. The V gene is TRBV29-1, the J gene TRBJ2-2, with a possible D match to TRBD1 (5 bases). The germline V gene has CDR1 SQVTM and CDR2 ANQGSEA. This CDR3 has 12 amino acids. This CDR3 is CNVEGVAGELFF. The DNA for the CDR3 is TGCAACGTTGAAGGGGTAGCCGGGGAGCTGTTTTTT.

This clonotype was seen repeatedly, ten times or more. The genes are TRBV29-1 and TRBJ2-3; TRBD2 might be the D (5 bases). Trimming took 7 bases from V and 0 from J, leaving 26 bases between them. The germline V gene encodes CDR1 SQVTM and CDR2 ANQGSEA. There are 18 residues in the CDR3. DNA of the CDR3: TGCAGCGCCGACCGGGGTATCCTCCAGGCCCCTAGCACAGATACGCAGTATTTT. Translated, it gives CSADRGILQAPSTDTQYF.

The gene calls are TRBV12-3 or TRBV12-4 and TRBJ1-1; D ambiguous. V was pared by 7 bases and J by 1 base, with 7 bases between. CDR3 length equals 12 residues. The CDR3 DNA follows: TGTGCCAGCAATTTGGGGAACACTGAAGCTTTCTTT. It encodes CASNLGNTEAFF.

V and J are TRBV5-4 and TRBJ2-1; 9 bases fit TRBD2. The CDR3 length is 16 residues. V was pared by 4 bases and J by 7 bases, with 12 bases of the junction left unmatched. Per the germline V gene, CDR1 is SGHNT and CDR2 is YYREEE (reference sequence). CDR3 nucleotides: TGTGCCAGCAGCAGCCCCCTAGCGGGAAGTAAGAATGAGCAGTTCTTC. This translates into CASSSPLAGSKNEQFF.

The chain's CDR3 is CATCTGGNEQFF. The CDR3 region has the DNA TGTGCCACCTGCACGGGGGGGAATGAGCAGTTCTTC. V gene TRBV10-3 combines with J gene TRBJ2-1; TRBD2 aligns across 8 bases. V dropped 10 bases and J dropped 7; count of bases not matched to a gene: 6. Germline V gene sequence: CDR1 ENHRY, CDR2 SYGVKD. CDR3 length equals 12 residues.